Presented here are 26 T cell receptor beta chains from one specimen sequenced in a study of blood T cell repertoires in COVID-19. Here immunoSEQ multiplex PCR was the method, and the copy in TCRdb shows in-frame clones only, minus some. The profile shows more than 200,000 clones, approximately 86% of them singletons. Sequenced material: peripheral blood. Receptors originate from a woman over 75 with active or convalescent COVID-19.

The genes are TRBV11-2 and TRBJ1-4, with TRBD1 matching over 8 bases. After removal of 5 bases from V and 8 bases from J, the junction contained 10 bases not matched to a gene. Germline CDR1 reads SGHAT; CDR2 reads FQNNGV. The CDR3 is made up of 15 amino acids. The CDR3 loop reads CASSPGAGGGEKLFF. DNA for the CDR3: TGTGCCAGCAGCCCCGGGGCAGGGGGCGGGGAAAAACTGTTTTTT. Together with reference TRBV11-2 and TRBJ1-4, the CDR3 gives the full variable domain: EAGVAQSPRYKIIEKRQSVAFWCNPISGHATLYWYQQILGQGPKLLIQFQNNGVVDDSQLPKDRFSAERLKGVDSTLKIQPAKLEDSAVYLCASSPGAGGGEKLFFGSGTQLSVL.

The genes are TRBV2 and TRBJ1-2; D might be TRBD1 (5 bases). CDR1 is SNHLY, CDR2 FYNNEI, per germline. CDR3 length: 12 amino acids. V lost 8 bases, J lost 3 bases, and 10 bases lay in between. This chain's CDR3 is CASEQDHYGYTF. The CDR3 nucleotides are TGTGCCAGCGAACAGGACCACTATGGCTACACCTTC.

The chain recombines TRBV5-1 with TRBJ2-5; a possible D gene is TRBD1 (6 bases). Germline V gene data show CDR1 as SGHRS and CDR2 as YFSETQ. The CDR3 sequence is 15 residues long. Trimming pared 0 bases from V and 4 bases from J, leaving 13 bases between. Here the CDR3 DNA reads TGCGCCAGCAGCTTGGGGAACGGACAGCTAGAGACCCAGTACTTC. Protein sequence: CASSLGNGQLETQYF.

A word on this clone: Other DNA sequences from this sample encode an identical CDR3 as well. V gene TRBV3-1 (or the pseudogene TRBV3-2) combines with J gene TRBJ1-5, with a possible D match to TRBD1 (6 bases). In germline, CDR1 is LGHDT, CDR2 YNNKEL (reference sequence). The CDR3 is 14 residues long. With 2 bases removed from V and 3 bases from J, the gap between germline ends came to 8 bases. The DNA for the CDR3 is TGTGCCAGCAGCCAAACAGGGTCCAATCAGCCCCAGCATTTT. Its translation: CASSQTGSNQPQHF.

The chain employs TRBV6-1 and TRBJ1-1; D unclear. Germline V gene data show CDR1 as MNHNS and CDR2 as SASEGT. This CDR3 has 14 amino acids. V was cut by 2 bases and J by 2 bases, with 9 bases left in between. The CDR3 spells CASSELSSNTEAFF. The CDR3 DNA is TGTGCCAGCAGTGAATTGAGTTCTAACACTGAAGCTTTCTTT.

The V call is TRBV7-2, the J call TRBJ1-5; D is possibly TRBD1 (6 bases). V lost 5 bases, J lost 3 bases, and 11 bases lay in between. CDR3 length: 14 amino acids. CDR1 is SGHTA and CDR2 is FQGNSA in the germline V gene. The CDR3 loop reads CASSHRGINQPQHF. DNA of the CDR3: TGTGCCAGCAGCCATAGGGGGATCAATCAGCCCCAGCATTTT. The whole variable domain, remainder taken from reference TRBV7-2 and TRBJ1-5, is GAGVSQSPSNKVTEKGKDVELRCDPISGHTALYWYRQSLGQGLEFLIYFQGNSAPDKSGLPSDRFSAERTGGSVSTLTIQRTQQEDSAVYLCASSHRGINQPQHFGDGTRLSIL.

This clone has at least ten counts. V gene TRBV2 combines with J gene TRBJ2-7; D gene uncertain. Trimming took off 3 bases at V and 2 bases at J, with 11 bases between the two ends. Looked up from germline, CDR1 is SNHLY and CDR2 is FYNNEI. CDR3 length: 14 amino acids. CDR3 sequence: CASSDPVAAYEQYF. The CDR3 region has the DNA TGTGCCAGCAGTGATCCCGTTGCGGCCTACGAGCAGTACTTC.

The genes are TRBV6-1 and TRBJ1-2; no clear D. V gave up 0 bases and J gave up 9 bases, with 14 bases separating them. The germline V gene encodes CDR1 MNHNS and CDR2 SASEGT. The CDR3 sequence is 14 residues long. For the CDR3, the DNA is TGTGCCAGCAGTGAAGCGGAATCCAGAGGGCGCTACACCTTC. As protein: CASSEAESRGRYTF.

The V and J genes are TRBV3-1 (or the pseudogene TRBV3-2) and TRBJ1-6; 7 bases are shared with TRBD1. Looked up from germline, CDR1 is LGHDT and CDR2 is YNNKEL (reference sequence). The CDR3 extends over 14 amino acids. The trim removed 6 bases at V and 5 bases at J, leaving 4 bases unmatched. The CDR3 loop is CASRDQGDNSPLHF. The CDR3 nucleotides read TGTGCCAGCAGGGACCAGGGGGATAATTCACCCCTCCACTTT.

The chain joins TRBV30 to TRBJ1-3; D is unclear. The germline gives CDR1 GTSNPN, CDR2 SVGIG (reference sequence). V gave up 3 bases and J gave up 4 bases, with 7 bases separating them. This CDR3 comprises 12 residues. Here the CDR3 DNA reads TGTGCCTGGAGACTCTCGGGAAACACCATATATTTT. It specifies CAWRLSGNTIYF.

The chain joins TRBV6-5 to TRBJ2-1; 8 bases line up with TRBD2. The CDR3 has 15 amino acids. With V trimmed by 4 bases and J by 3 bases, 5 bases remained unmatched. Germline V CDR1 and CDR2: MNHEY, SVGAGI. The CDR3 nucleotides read TGTGCCAGCAGTTTTTGGACTAGCAGCTACAATGAGCAGTTCTTC. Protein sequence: CASSFWTSSYNEQFF.

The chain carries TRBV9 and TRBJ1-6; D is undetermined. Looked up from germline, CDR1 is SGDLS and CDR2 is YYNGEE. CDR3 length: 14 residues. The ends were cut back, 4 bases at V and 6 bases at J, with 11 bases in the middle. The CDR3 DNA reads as TGTGCCAGCAGCCAAAGACAAGCTAATTCACCCCTCCACTTT. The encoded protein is CASSQRQANSPLHF. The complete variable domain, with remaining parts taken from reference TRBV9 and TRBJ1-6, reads DSGVTQTPKHLITATGQRVTLRCSPRSGDLSVYWYQQSLDQGLQFLIQYYNGEERAKGNILERFSAQQFPDLHSELNLSSLELGDSALYFCASSQRQANSPLHFGNGTRLTVT.

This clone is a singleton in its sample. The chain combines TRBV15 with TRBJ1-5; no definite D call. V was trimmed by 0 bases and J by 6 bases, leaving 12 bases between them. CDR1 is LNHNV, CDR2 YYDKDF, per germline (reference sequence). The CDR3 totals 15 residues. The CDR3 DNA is TGTGCCACCAGCAGAGATCCCCAGGTCGGTCAGCCCCAGCATTTT. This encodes CATSRDPQVGQPQHF.

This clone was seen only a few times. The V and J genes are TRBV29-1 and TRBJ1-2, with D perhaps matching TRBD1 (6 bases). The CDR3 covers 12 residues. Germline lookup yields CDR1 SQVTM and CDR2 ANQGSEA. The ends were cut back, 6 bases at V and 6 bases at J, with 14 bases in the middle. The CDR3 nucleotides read TGCAGCGTAGGACAGACCCTCAATGGCTACACCTTC. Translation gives CSVGQTLNGYTF.

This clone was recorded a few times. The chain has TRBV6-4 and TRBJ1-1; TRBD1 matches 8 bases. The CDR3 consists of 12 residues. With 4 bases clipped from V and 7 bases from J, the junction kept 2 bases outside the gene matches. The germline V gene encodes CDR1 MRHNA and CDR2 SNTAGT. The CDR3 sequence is CASSAGTGEAFF. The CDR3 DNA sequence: TGTGCCAGCAGTGCCGGGACAGGTGAAGCTTTCTTT.

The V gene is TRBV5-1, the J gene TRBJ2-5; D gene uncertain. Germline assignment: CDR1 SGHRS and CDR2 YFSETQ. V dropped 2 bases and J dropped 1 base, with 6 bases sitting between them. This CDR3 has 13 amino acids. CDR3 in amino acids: CASSFSGQETQYF. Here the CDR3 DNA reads TGCGCCAGCAGCTTCTCAGGCCAAGAGACCCAGTACTTC.

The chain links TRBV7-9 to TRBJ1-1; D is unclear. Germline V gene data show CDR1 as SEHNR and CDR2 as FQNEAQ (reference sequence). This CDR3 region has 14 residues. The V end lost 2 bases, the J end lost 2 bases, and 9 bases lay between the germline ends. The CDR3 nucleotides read TGTGCCAGCAGCTTAATGGGGAGTAACACTGAAGCTTTCTTT. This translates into CASSLMGSNTEAFF.

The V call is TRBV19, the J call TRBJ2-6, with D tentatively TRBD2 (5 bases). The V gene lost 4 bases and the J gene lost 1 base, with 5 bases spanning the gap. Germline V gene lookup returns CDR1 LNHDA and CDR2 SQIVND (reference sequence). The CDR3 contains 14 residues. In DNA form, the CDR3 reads TGTGCCAGTAGTACGGGGTCTGGGGCCAACGTCCTGACTTTC. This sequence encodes CASSTGSGANVLTF.

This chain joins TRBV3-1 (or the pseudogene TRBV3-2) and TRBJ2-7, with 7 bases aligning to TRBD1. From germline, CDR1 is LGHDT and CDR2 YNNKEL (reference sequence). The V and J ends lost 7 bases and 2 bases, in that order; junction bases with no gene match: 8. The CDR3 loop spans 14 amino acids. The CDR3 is CASTLTGSTYEQYF. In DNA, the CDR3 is TGTGCCAGCACCCTGACAGGGTCCACCTACGAGCAGTACTTC.

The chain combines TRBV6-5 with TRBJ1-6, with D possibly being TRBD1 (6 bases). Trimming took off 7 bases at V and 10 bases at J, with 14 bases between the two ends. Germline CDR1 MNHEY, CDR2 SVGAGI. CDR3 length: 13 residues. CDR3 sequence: CASMGTIDSPLHF. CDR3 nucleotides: TGTGCCAGCATGGGGACAATTGACTCACCCCTCCACTTT.

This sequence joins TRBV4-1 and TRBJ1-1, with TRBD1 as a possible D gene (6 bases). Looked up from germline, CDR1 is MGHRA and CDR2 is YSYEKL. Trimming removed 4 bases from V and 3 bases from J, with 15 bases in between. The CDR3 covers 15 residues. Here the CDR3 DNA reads TGCGCCAGCAGCCGCGAGGGGGTCGTGGACACTGAAGCTTTCTTT. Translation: CASSREGVVDTEAFF.

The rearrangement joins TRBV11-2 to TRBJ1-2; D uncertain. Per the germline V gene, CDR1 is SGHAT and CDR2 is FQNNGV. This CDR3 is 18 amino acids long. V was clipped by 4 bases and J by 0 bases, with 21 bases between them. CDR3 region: CASSSASFPGQPNYGYTF. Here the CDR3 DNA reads TGTGCCAGCAGCTCTGCTTCCTTTCCTGGGCAACCTAACTATGGCTACACCTTC.

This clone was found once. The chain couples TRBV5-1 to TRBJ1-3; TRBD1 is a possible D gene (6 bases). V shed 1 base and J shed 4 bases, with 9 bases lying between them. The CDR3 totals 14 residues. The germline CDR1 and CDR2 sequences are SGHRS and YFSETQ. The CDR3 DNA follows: TGCGCCAGCAGCTTGATCGGGACAGGAAACACCATATATTTT. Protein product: CASSLIGTGNTIYF.

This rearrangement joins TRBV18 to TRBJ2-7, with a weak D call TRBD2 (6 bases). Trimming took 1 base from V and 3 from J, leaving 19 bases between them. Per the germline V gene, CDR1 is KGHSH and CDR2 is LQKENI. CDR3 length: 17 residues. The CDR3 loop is CASSPLAADGGYYEQYF. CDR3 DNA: TGTGCCAGCTCACCACTAGCGGCTGATGGAGGTTACTACGAGCAGTACTTC.

This CDR3 reads CATSLGQGGNYGYTF. The CDR3 bases are TGTGCCACCTCACTCGGACAGGGCGGAAACTATGGCTACACCTTC. The chain carries TRBV19 and TRBJ1-2; 8 nucleotides align to TRBD1. The V segment lost 10 bases and the J segment 2 bases; nucleotides outside the gene matches: 12. Per germline, CDR1 LNHDA and CDR2 SQIVND (reference sequence). The CDR3 consists of 15 residues.

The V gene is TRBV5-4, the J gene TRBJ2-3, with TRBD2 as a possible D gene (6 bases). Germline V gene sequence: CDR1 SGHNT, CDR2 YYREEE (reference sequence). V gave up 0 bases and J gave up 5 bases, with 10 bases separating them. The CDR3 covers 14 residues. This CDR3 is CASSLGSGLDTQYF. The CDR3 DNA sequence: TGTGCCAGCAGCTTGGGGTCGGGACTAGATACGCAGTATTTT.